What follows describes a single TCR beta chain. Antigen: not known. It was the roughly 130-subject validation cohort, separate from the approximately 700-subject first cohort, to which the donors belonged. CDR3 length: 17 amino acids. The trim removed 4 bases at V and 8 bases at J, leaving 11 bases unmatched. The germline gives CDR1 SGHRS, CDR2 YFSETQ. The entry originates in a study of cytomegalovirus exposure and HLA in healthy donors. Study-level results: The CMV antigen specificity of a few CMV-associated chains was confirmed through in vitro analysis.

This table comes from immunoSEQ multiplex PCR, and its TCRdb copy is limited to in-frame clones, with some not included. The sample contains a few hundred thousand clones, approximately 86% of which appear only once. This clonotype originated in a woman aged 18-35 years in good health and CMV-seronegative. Material for sequencing was PBMCs. V gene TRBV5-1 combines with J gene TRBJ2-1; 14 bases are shared with TRBD2. This chain's CDR3 is CASSVSGTSGSTDEQFF. As DNA, the CDR3 is TGCGCCAGCAGCGTCTCCGGGACTAGCGGGAGCACAGATGAGCAGTTCTTC.